This is a list of T cell receptor beta chains from one sample in a study of blood T cell repertoires in COVID-19. Generated by immunoSEQ multiplex PCR, the TCRdb table keeps only in-frame clones and is missing some. Here the sample spans some 220,000 clones, about 85% being singletons. The specimen sequenced was peripheral blood. The receptors come from a woman aged 55-75 years with active or convalescent COVID-19. The conserved cysteine and the conserved F or W are not part of the CDR3 here.

v_gene	CDR3aa
TRBV19	ASSSNRDKLTYEQY
TRBV14	ASSPGLAGAQQY
TRBV29-1	SVGEPQGHRGYT
TRBV3-1/TRBV3-2	ASSQGDETQY
TRBV5-1	ASSLDANNEQF
TRBV24-1	ATSDQAGGLGNEQF
TRBV2	ASSGTYDSNQPQH
TRBV2	ASSEHRGQPQH
TRBV25-1	ASSEEAYTDTQY
TRBV7-9	ASSSSGISYNEQF
TRBV7-6	ASSWPREGASGANVLT
TRBV19	ASSIFSYT